This TCR beta chain was recovered during a study of blood T cell repertoires in COVID-19. Study-wide background: Collection of acute and convalescent COVID-19 samples took place in the United States, Italy and Spain. The cDNA or gDNA used as material had been derived from T cells, B-cell-depleted T cells, or PBMCs.

This clone has only a few counts. This table comes from immunoSEQ multiplex PCR, and its TCRdb copy is limited to in-frame clones, with some not included. The table shows over 250,000 clones, with around 85% occurring only once. Germline V CDR1 and CDR2: LNHDA, SQIVND (reference sequence). CDR3 size: 15 residues. The V gene lost 5 bases and the J gene lost 3 bases, with 16 bases spanning the gap. Sequencing was performed on peripheral blood. The origin of this receptor is a man aged 45-65 years with active or convalescent COVID-19. The V gene is TRBV19, the J gene TRBJ2-5, with D maybe TRBD2 (6 bases). The CDR3 reads CASSPLGSPEETQYF. In nucleotides, the CDR3 is TGTGCCAGTAGTCCCCTCGGGAGCCCTGAAGAGACCCAGTACTTC.